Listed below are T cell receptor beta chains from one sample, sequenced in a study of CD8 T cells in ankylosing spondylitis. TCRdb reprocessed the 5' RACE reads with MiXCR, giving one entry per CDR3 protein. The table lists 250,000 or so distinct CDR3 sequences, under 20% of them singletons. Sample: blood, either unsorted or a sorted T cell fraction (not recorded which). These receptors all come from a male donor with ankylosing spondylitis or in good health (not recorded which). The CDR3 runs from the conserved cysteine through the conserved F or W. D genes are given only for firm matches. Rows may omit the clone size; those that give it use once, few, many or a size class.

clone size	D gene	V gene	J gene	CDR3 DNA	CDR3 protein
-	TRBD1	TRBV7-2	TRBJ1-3	TGTGCCAGCAGCCCATCGGGACAGGGAAACACCATATATTTT	CASSPSGQGNTIYF
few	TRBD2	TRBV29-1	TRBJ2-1	TGCAGCGTTGAGGAGGATGGCCTAGCGGGAGTCAATGAGCAGTTCTTC	CSVEEDGLAGVNEQFF
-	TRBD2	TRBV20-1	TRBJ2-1	TGCAGTGCTACCAGGGTAGCGGGAGCAAGCAATGAGCAGTTCTTC	CSATRVAGASNEQFF
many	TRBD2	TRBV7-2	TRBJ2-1	TGTGCCAGCAGCTTAGGGACTAGCCCTGGCGATGAGCAGTTCTTC	CASSLGTSPGDEQFF
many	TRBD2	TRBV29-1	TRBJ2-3	TGCAGCGGCTTAGCGGGAGATACGCAGTATTTT	CSGLAGDTQYF
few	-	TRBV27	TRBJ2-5	TGTGCCAGCAGTTTCCTTGGGGAGGGGGCAGAGACCCAGTACTTC	CASSFLGEGAETQYF
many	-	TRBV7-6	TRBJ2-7	TGTGCCAGCAGCTTGGAGGACGGATCCTACGAGCAGTACTTC	CASSLEDGSYEQYF
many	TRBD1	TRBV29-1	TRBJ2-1	TGCAGCGTTGACATTTTTGGGACAGGGGCCTACAATGAGCAGTTCTTC	CSVDIFGTGAYNEQFF
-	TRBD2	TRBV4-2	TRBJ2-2	TGTGCCAGCAGCCAAGATGCGCCGGGAGGTTACACCGGGGAGCTGTTTTTT	CASSQDAPGGYTGELFF
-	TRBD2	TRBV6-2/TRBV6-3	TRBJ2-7	TGTGCCAGCAGTTCCAGCCTAGCGGGATTGGACGAGCAGTACTTC	CASSSSLAGLDEQYF
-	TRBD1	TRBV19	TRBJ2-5	TGTGCCAGTAGTAGGTCCGGACAGGTGGTTGGGCAAGAGACCCAGTACTTC	CASSRSGQVVGQETQYF
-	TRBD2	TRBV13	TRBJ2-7	TGTGCCAGCAGCCCTTCTAGCGGAGCCTACGAGCAGTACTTC	CASSPSSGAYEQYF
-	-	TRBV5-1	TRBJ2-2	TGCGCCAGCAGCTTGGAACCCCGGTTCGGGAAGGTCACCGGGGAGCTGTTTTTT	CASSLEPRFGKVTGELFF
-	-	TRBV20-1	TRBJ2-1	TGCAGTGCTAGAGATCTGGTGGCCTACAATGAGCAGTTCTTC	CSARDLVAYNEQFF
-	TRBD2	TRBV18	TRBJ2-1	TGTGCCAGCTCACTCAAGCGGGAGGGCCTTTACAATGAGCAGTTCTTC	CASSLKREGLYNEQFF
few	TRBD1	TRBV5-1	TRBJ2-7	TGCGCCAGCAGCCCCCAAGACAGGGCGAGCAGCTACGAGCAGTACTTC	CASSPQDRASSYEQYF
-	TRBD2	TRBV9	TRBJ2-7	TGTGCCAGCAGCGTAGACGGTAGCGGGGGAGAAGAGCAGTACTTC	CASSVDGSGGEEQYF
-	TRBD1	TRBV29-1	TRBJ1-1	TGCAGCGTAGGGGACAGGGGACTTGGCGCTGAAGCTTTCTTT	CSVGDRGLGAEAFF
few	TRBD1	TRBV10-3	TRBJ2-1	TGTGCCATCAGTAACGGGACAGGGGGCCTCTACAATGAGCAGTTCTTC	CAISNGTGGLYNEQFF
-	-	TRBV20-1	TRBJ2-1	TGCAGTGCTCTCGCGGCGGGTCCCGATGAGCAGTTCTTC	CSALAAGPDEQFF
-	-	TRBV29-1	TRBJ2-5	TGCAGCGTACAGAGTTTCCAAGAGACCCAGTACTTC	CSVQSFQETQYF
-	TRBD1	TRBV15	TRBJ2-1	TGTGCCACCAGCAGAGATAAATTCCAGGGGGCCAACAATGAGCAGTTCTTC	CATSRDKFQGANNEQFF
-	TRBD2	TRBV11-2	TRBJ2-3	TGTGCCAGCAGCTTTGTGCTAGCGGGAGATACGCAGTATTTT	CASSFVLAGDTQYF